This TCR beta chain was found in a study of cytomegalovirus exposure and HLA in healthy donors. The CDR3 sequence is 15 residues long. Germline V CDR1 and CDR2: LGHNA, YSLEER. V was pared by 2 bases and J by 1 base, with 11 bases between. As to this clone: The target antigen is unknown.

This PCR relied on a set of 60 Vbeta primers and 13 Jbeta primers. Profiled with immunoSEQ multiplex PCR; TCRdb holds only in-frame clones, not every one. The table shows around 120,000 clones, with around a tenth occurring only once. Findings and caveats of the study: Within a later analysis, the majority of CMV-associated TCR beta chains appeared HLA-restricted. As was reported, the HLA-A and HLA-B alleles of most subjects were accurately predicted from TCR beta sequences.

The source is a man aged 25 to 40 in good health and CMV-seronegative. Specimen: PBMCs. V is TRBV4-3 and J is TRBJ1-2; the D gene is possibly TRBD1 (5 bases). The CDR3 region has the DNA TGCGCCAGCAGCCAAAGGGGCTTATATAACTATGGCTACACCTTC. Translating gives CASSQRGLYNYGYTF.